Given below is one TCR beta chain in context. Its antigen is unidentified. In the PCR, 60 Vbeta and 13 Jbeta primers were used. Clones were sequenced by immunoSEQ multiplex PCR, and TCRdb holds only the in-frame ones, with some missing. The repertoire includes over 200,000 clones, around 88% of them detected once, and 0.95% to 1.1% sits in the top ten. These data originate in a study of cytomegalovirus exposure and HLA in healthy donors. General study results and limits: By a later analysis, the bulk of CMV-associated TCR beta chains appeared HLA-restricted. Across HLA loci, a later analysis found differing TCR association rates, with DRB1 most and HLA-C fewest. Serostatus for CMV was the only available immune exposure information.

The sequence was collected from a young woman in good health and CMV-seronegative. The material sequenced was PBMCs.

The CDR3 bases are TGTGCCAGCAGGACCCTGGACAGTAGCAATCAGCCCCAGCATTTT. It translates to CASRTLDSSNQPQHF. The chain combines TRBV6-1 with TRBJ1-5, with D tentatively TRBD1 (6 bases). The CDR3 covers 15 residues. Trimming pared 6 bases from V and 0 bases from J, leaving 12 bases between. Germline V gene data show CDR1 as MNHNS and CDR2 as SASEGT.